The rows below give T cell receptor beta chains drawn from one sample of a study of T cell repertoires in cytomegalovirus infection. From the reads, TCRdb called clonotypes with MiXCR, one entry per CDR3 protein. The sample has roughly 640,000 distinct CDR3 sequences, roughly 26% seen once. Sequenced input: CD8+ T cells from PBMCs. The receptor source for this set is a human donor in good health (CMV status not recorded). Some clones in this sample may be carry-over from other donors' samples. Each CDR3 is given with its conserved first and last residue. Each record gives: J gene, clone size, V gene, D gene, CDR3 DNA, CDR3 protein. A D gene is named only where the DNA matches it firmly. Clone size appears in some rows only: once, few, many, or a class for an expanded clone.

TRBJ2-5	-	TRBV6-2/TRBV6-3	-	TGTGCCAGCCGCAACAGGGATCGGATTGGCGAGACCCAGTACTTC	CASRNRDRIGETQYF
TRBJ2-1	many	TRBV7-6	-	TGTGCCAGCAGCTTAGTGGATGTTTCCTACAATGAGCAGTTCTTC	CASSLVDVSYNEQFF
TRBJ1-5	-	TRBV29-1	-	TGCAGCGTTGAAGTTCCGGGGAGTGGGCAGCCCCAGCATTTT	CSVEVPGSGQPQHF
TRBJ1-5	-	TRBV10-1	-	TGCACCAGCAGTGAAGGGGGGGGTCAGCCCCAGCATTTT	CTSSEGGGQPQHF
TRBJ2-4	-	TRBV7-6	-	TGTGCCAGCAGCTTCTCGGGGGACTGGGACATTCAGTACTTC	CASSFSGDWDIQYF
TRBJ2-2	many	TRBV7-2	-	TGTGCCAGCAGCTCCAAGACCGGGGAGCTGTTTTTT	CASSSKTGELFF
TRBJ2-5	-	TRBV20-1	-	TGCAGTGCTAGAGATAAAACGTACAACCAAGAGACCCAGTACTTC	CSARDKTYNQETQYF
TRBJ2-3	-	TRBV7-9	TRBD1	TGTGCCAGCAGCTTCAGGGGGACCTCAGATACGCAGTATTTT	CASSFRGTSDTQYF
TRBJ2-1	few	TRBV20-1	-	TGCAGTGCGGGGGCAGGGAGCTCCTACAATGAGCAGTTCTTC	CSAGAGSSYNEQFF
TRBJ2-3	few	TRBV6-2/TRBV6-3	-	TGTGCCAGCAGTTACTCGATCAACACAGATACGCAGTATTTT	CASSYSINTDTQYF
TRBJ1-5	many	TRBV6-1	TRBD1	TGTGCCAGCAGCCCCCGCGGTGGCAGGGGGCGTGAGCAGCCCCAGCATTTT	CASSPRGGRGREQPQHF
TRBJ2-1	-	TRBV7-4	-	TGTGCCAGCGGCCCTGACAGGGTTCGAACCATCATCGCGGGAAATGAGCAGTTCTTC	CASGPDRVRTIIAGNEQFF
TRBJ1-5	-	TRBV7-9	TRBD1	TGTGCCAGCAGCTCAACAGGGGACCAGCATTTT	CASSSTGDQHF
TRBJ1-2	-	TRBV5-4	-	TGTGCCAGCAGCCGACCGTTACTGGGACCCACCCGAGATGGCTACACCTTC	CASSRPLLGPTRDGYTF
TRBJ2-3	-	TRBV25-1	TRBD1	TGTGTCAGCAGTGAATTATACACCCGACCATCCGAGGGGGCCACAGATACGCAGTATTTT	CVSSELYTRPSEGATDTQYF
TRBJ2-1	few	TRBV28	-	TGTGCCAGTAGTTTTTCAGGGTCGCCCTACAATGAGCAGTTCTTC	CASSFSGSPYNEQFF
TRBJ2-5	-	TRBV10-1	TRBD1	TGCGCCAGCAGTGAGGACAGGGTAGGAGAGACCCAGTACTTC	CASSEDRVGETQYF